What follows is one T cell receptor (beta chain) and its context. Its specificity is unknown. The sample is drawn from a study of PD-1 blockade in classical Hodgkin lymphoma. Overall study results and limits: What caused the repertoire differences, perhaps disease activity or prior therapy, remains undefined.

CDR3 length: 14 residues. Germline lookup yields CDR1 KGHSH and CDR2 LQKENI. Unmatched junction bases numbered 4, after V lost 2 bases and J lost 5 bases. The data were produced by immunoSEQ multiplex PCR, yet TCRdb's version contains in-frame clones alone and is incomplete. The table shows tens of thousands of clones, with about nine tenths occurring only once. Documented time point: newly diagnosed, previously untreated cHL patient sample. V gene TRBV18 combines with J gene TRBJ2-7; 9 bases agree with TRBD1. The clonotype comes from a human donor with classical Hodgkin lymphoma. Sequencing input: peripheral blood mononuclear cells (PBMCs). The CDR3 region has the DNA TGTGCCAGCTCACCAGGACAGGGGCAAGACGAGCAGTACTTC. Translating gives CASSPGQGQDEQYF.